This T cell receptor beta chain was sequenced for a study of response to subunit inactivated influenza vaccine. Overall study findings and caveats: Few new T cells, the authors suggested, are recruited by each seasonal influenza vaccination.

TCRdb reprocessed the RT-PCR reads via MiXCR and lists one record per CDR3 protein. The top ten hold less than 9% of the sample, which has some 640,000 distinct CDR3 sequences, roughly 14% seen once. In regard to this clonotype: Its antigen is not identified.

CDR1 is LNHNV and CDR2 is YYDKDF in the germline V gene (reference sequence). The CDR3 loop spans 15 amino acids. The V end lost 0 bases, the J end lost 5 bases, and 13 bases lay between the germline ends. The sample here was PBMCs from blood, taken around two weeks before vaccination. The clonotype originates from a man aged 50-59 years who received an inactivated influenza vaccine. V and J are TRBV15 and TRBJ2-5; D may be TRBD2 (6 bases). CDR3 sequence: CATSRDHRLEETQYF. CDR3 in DNA: TGTGCCACCAGCAGAGATCACCGACTAGAGGAGACCCAGTACTTC.